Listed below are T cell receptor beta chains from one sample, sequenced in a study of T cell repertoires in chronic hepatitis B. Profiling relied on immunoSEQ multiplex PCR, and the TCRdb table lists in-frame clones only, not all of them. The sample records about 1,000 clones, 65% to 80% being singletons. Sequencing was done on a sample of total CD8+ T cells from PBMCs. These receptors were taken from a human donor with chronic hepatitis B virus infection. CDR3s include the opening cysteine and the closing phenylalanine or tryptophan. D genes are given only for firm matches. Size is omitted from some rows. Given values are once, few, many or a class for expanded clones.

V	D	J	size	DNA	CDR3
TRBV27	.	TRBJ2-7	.	TGTGCCAGCAGTTCGTACTACGAGCAGTACTTC	CASSSYYEQYF
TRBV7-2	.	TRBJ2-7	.	TGTGCCAGCAGCTTACTAGGAGCAGCCTACGAGCAGTACTTC	CASSLLGAAYEQYF
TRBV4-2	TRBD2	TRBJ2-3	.	TGTGCCAGCAGCCTAGGACTAGCCATGAAAGATACGCAGTATTTT	CASSLGLAMKDTQYF
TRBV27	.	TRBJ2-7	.	TGTGCCAGCAGTTTTGGCAGGGTCGGGTACGAGCAGTACTTC	CASSFGRVGYEQYF
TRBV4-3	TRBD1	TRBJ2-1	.	TGCGCCAGCAGCTTTAGGACAGGAGCCAATGAGCAGTTCTTC	CASSFRTGANEQFF
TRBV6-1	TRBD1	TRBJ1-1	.	TGTGCCAGCTCTGACAGGGCCACTGAAGCTTTCTTT	CASSDRATEAFF
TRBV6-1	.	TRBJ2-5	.	TGTGCCAGCAGTGAAGAGCTGGATCAAGAGACCCAGTACTTC	CASSEELDQETQYF
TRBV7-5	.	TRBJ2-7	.	TGTGCCAGAAGCCGAGACAGGGTTATGCGCGAGCAGTACTTC	CARSRDRVMREQYF
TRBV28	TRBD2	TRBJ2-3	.	TGTGCCAGCAGTTTCCCTCCACGGACTAGCGGCACAGATACGCAGTATTTT	CASSFPPRTSGTDTQYF
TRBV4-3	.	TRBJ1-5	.	TGCGCCAGCAGCCAAACCCGAGGTCAGCCCCAGCATTTT	CASSQTRGQPQHF
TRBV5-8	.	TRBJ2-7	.	TGTGCCAGCAGCTTTCAAAACTCCTACGAGCAGTACTTC	CASSFQNSYEQYF
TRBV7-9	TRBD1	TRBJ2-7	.	TGTGCCAGCAGCGCCCGGGACAGGGACCGCGCCTACGAGCAGTACTTC	CASSARDRDRAYEQYF
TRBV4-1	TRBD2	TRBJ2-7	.	TGCGCCAGCAGCCCCGGGACTAGTTTTGTCGAGCAGTACTTC	CASSPGTSFVEQYF
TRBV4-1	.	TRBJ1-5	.	TGCGCCAGCAGCCAACAGTTGAATCAGCCCCAGCATTTT	CASSQQLNQPQHF
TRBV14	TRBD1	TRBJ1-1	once	TGTGCCAGCAGCCAAGACACTCTGACAGGGGAAGACACTGAAGCTTTCTTT	CASSQDTLTGEDTEAFF
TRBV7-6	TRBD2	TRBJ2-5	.	TGTGCCAGCAGCTTATCCCTGACTAGCGGTAAAGAGACCCAGTACTTC	CASSLSLTSGKETQYF
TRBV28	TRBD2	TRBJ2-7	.	TGTGCCAGCAGTATCTTAGCGGGAGTCCACGAGCAGTACTTC	CASSILAGVHEQYF
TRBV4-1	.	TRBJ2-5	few	TGCGCCAGCAGCCAACCGGGACTCCAAGAGACCCAGTACTTC	CASSQPGLQETQYF
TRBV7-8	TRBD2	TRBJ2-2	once	TGTGCCAGCAGCTTATTATCCAGCGGGAGCCCCGGGGAGCTGTTTTTT	CASSLLSSGSPGELFF
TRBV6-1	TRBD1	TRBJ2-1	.	TGTGCCAGCAGTGAAGCTGGGACAGGGGAGCCCTACAATGAGCAGTTCTTC	CASSEAGTGEPYNEQFF
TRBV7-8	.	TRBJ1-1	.	TGTGCCAGCAGCTTGGGGAATGTAGGCACTGAAGCTTTCTTT	CASSLGNVGTEAFF
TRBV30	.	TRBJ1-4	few	TGTGCCTGGAGTAGTGTTGTAGACCTCCAGGGGGAAAAACTGTTTTTT	CAWSSVVDLQGEKLFF
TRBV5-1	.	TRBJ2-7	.	TGCGCCAGCAGCTTGGTAGTCTCCTACGAGCAGTACTTC	CASSLVVSYEQYF
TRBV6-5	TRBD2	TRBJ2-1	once	TGTGCCACATACGGACTAGTCTACAATGAGCAGTTCTTC	CATYGLVYNEQFF
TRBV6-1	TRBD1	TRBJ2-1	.	TGTGCCAGCAGTGAAGCTGGGACAGGGGAACCCTACAATGAGCAGTTCTTC	CASSEAGTGEPYNEQFF
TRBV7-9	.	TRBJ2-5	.	TGTGCCAGCAGCTTGGGGTTCCAAGAGACCCAGTACTTC	CASSLGFQETQYF
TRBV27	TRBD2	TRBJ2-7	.	TGTGCCAGCAGTTACCAGAACCCGGGGACTAGTACCTACGAGCAGTACTTC	CASSYQNPGTSTYEQYF